This T cell receptor beta chain was observed in a study of blood T cell repertoires in COVID-19. About the research overall: The United States, Italy and Spain supplied acute and convalescent COVID-19 samples. T cells, B-cell-depleted T cells, or PBMCs supplied cDNA or gDNA.

In the source study's methods: Nucleated cell number was recorded as an estimate derived from reference gene primer amplification. Repertoires were generated with immunoSEQ multiplex PCR, while TCRdb's copy carries only in-frame clones and drops some. That table gives V, J and clone size, and the DNA gave D and trimming. The sample has around 620,000 clones, about 87% seen once. Sequencing input: peripheral blood. This clonotype was sampled from a woman aged 18-29 years with acute or convalescent COVID-19.

The CDR3 nucleotides read TGTGCCAGCAGCGGACGACAGGTTACGAACACTGAAGCTTTCTTT. This encodes CASSGRQVTNTEAFF. The rearrangement uses TRBV5-5 and TRBJ1-1; weak D call: TRBD1 (6 bases). Germline CDR1 SGHKS, CDR2 YYEKEE (reference sequence). The CDR3 consists of 15 residues. Trimming left V 4 bases short and J 1 base short, with 14 bases between.